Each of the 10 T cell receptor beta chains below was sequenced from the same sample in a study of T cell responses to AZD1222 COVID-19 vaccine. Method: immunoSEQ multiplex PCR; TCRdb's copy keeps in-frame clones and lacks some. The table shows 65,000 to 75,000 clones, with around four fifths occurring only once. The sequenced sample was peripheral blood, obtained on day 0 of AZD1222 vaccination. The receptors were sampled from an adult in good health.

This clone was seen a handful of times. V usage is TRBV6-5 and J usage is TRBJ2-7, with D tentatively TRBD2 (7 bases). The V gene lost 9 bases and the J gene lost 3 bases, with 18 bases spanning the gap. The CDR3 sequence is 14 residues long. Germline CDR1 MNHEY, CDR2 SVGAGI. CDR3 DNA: TGTGCCAGTAACCGGAGGAGGGGGGGCTACGAGCAGTACTTC. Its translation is CASNRRRGGYEQYF.

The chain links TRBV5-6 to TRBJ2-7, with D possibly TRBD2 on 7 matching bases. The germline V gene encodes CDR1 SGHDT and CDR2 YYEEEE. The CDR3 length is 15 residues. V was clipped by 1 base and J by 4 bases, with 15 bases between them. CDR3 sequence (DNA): TGTGCCAGCAGCTTGTTTTTGGGGGGGCGGTACGAGCAGTACTTC. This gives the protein CASSLFLGGRYEQYF.

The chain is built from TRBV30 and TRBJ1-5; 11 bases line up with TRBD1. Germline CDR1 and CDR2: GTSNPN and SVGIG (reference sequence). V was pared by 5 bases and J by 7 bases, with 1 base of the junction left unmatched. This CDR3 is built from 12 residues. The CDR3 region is CAWGTGGQPQHF. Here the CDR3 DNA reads TGTGCCTGGGGGACAGGGGGACAGCCCCAGCATTTT.

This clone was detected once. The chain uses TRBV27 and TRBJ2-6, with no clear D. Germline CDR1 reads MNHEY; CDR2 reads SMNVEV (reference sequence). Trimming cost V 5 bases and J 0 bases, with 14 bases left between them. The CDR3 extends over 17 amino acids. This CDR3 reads CASSPRPSSSGANVLTF. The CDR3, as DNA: TGTGCCAGCAGTCCCCGACCGTCAAGCTCTGGGGCCAACGTCCTGACTTTC.

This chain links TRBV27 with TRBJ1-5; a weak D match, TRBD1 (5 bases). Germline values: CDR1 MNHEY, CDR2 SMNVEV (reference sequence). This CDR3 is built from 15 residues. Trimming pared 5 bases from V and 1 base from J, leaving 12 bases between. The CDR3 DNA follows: TGTGCCAGCAGTAGGGACTTCCGGAGCAATCAGCCCCAGCATTTT. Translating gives CASSRDFRSNQPQHF.

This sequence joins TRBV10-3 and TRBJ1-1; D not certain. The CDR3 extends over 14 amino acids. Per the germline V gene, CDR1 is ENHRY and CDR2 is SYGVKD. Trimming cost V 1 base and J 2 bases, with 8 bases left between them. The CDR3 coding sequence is TGTGCCATCAGTGAGTATGGTGATAACACTGAAGCTTTCTTT. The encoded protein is CAISEYGDNTEAFF.

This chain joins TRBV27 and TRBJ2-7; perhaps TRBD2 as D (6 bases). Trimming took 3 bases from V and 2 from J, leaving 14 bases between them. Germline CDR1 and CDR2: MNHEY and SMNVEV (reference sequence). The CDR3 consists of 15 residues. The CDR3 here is CASSLAGTRTYEQYF. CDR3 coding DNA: TGTGCCAGCAGTTTGGCGGGAACTAGGACCTACGAGCAGTACTTC.

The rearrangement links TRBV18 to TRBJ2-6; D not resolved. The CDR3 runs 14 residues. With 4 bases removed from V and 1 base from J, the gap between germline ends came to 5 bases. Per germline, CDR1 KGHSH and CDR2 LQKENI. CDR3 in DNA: TGTGCCAGCTCACGCGGTTCTGGGGCCAACGTCCTGACTTTC. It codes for CASSRGSGANVLTF.

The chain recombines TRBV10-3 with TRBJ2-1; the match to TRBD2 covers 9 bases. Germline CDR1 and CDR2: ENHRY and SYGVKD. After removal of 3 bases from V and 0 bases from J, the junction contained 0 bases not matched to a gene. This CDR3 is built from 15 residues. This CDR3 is CAISDSGSSYNEQFF. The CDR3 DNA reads TGTGCCATCAGTGATAGCGGGAGCTCCTACAATGAGCAGTTCTTC.

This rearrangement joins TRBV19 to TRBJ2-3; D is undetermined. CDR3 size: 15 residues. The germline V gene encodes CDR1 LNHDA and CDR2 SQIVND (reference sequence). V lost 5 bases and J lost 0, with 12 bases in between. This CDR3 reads CASSDGRVSTDTQYF. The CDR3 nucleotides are TGTGCCAGTAGTGACGGACGGGTAAGCACAGATACGCAGTATTTT.